These 27 T cell receptor beta chains originate from one sample sequenced in a study of T cell responses to AZD1222 COVID-19 vaccine. The method was immunoSEQ multiplex PCR; TCRdb's version includes in-frame clones alone and lacks a portion of them. The sample contains approximately 120,000 clones, around 93% of which appear only once. Source: peripheral blood, taken on day 0 of AZD1222 vaccination. Every receptor here comes from an adult in good health.

The rearrangement joins TRBV5-1 to TRBJ2-3, with D maybe TRBD1 (6 bases). The V gene lost 3 bases and the J gene lost 2 bases, with 7 bases spanning the gap. CDR3 length: 13 amino acids. Germline CDR1 reads SGHRS; CDR2 reads YFSETQ. The DNA for the CDR3 is TGCGCCAGCAGCTACAGGGACACAGATACGCAGTATTTT. Protein product: CASSYRDTDTQYF.

V is TRBV6-5 and J is TRBJ2-7; tentative D call: TRBD1 (6 bases). The V gene lost 10 bases and the J gene lost 6 bases, with 16 bases spanning the gap. Germline V CDR1 and CDR2: MNHEY, SVGAGI. CDR3 length: 12 amino acids. CDR3 coding DNA: TGTGCCACGCGCTGGGACAAAGGCGAGCAGTACTTC. Translated, it gives CATRWDKGEQYF.

This chain connects TRBV30 to TRBJ2-7; perhaps TRBD2 as D (5 bases). The CDR3 runs 14 residues. Trimming stripped 2 bases from V and 3 bases from J, with 14 bases between. Germline V gene data show CDR1 as GTSNPN and CDR2 as SVGIG (reference sequence). Here the CDR3 DNA reads TGTGCCTGGAGTCGGTCTGGGAGACGCTACGAGCAGTACTTC. Amino acid sequence: CAWSRSGRRYEQYF.

The rearrangement uses TRBV10-3 and TRBJ2-3, with 9 bases that match TRBD1. The trim removed 4 bases at V and 3 bases at J, leaving 5 bases unmatched. The germline CDR1 and CDR2 sequences are ENHRY and SYGVKD. The CDR3 loop spans 15 amino acids. CDR3 coding DNA: TGTGCCATCAGTGTGGACAGGGGCGGAACAGATACGCAGTATTTT. Protein sequence: CAISVDRGGTDTQYF.

This chain's CDR3 is CASSQHGATAQYF. Here the CDR3 DNA reads TGTGCCAGCAGCCAACACGGGGCAACGGCCCAGTACTTC. V and J are TRBV3-1 (or the pseudogene TRBV3-2) and TRBJ2-5; D tentatively reads TRBD1 or TRBD2 (5 bases each). The V end was cut by 2 bases, the J end by 9 bases, with 13 bases between. Germline-derived CDR1 and CDR2 are LGHDT and YNNKEL (reference sequence). The CDR3 has 13 residues.

V usage is TRBV5-1 and J usage is TRBJ1-5, with D possibly TRBD1 on 6 matching bases. Trimming stripped 0 bases from V and 4 bases from J, with 11 bases between. The CDR3 extends over 15 amino acids. From germline, CDR1 is SGHRS and CDR2 YFSETQ. CDR3 amino acids: CASSLVGARNQPQHF. In DNA form, the CDR3 reads TGCGCCAGCAGCTTGGTGGGGGCGAGGAATCAGCCCCAGCATTTT. The full variable domain, with the rest looked up from reference TRBV5-1 and TRBJ1-5, is KAGVTQTPRYLIKTRGQQVTLSCSPISGHRSVSWYQQTPGQGLQFLFEYFSETQRNKGNFPGRFSGRQFSNSRSEMNVSTLELGDSALYLCASSLVGARNQPQHFGDGTRLSIL.

The chain couples TRBV6-5 to TRBJ1-4; D uncertain. Germline CDR1 MNHEY, CDR2 SVGAGI. The CDR3 spans 14 residues. The ends were cut back, 4 bases at V and 8 bases at J, with 14 bases in the middle. The CDR3 is CASSSPSVREKLFF. The CDR3, as DNA: TGTGCCAGCAGTTCTCCATCCGTCCGGGAAAAACTGTTTTTT.

The V and J genes are TRBV19 and TRBJ1-2; D is possibly TRBD1 (6 bases). The CDR3 is made up of 15 amino acids. Germline CDR1 reads LNHDA; CDR2 reads SQIVND (reference sequence). Trimming took off 8 bases at V and 6 bases at J, with 22 bases between the two ends. CDR3 DNA sequence: TGTGCCAGTGGTACACACCGAGGGGGATCGGATGGCTACACCTTC. This codes for CASGTHRGGSDGYTF.

This chain connects TRBV10-3 to TRBJ1-1; 7 bases are shared with TRBD1. The CDR3 is made up of 13 amino acids. J was trimmed by 3 bases and V by 10 bases; bases with no gene match: 8. Germline V gene sequence: CDR1 ENHRY, CDR2 SYGVKD. CDR3 in amino acids: CATVRQGDTEAFF. The DNA of the CDR3 is TGTGCCACCGTGCGCCAGGGGGACACTGAAGCTTTCTTT.

The V gene is TRBV19, the J gene TRBJ1-5, with TRBD1 matching over 9 bases. Germline CDR1 and CDR2: LNHDA and SQIVND (reference sequence). J lost 2 bases, V lost 3 bases, and 11 bases had no gene match. The CDR3 consists of 18 residues. This CDR3 is CASSIPPGQGRGNQPQHF. The CDR3 DNA is TGTGCCAGTAGTATTCCCCCAGGACAGGGGCGCGGCAATCAGCCCCAGCATTTT. Based on the CDR3 plus reference TRBV19 and TRBJ1-5, the full variable domain is DGGITQSPKYLFRKEGQNVTLSCEQNLNHDAMYWYRQDPGQGLRLIYYSQIVNDFQKGDIAEGYSVSREKKESFPLTVTSAQKNPTAFYLCASSIPPGQGRGNQPQHFGDGTRLSIL.

The chain is built from TRBV11-3 and TRBJ1-1; D remains unclear. The CDR3 is made up of 14 amino acids. V was cut by 1 base and J by 5 bases, with 11 bases left in between. Per the germline V gene, CDR1 is SGHNT and CDR2 is YENEEA. CDR3 sequence (DNA): TGTGCCAGCAGCTTAGCTGGGCTGGGGACTGAAGCTTTCTTT. Translated: CASSLAGLGTEAFF.

The sample holds one count of this clone. The rearrangement joins TRBV4-2 to TRBJ1-6; possibly TRBD1 for D (6 bases). Trimming cost V 0 bases and J 8 bases, with 14 bases left between them. The CDR3 extends over 16 amino acids. Germline assignment: CDR1 LGHNA and CDR2 YNFKEQ. Here the CDR3 reads CASSQDLGGLDSPLHF. As DNA, the CDR3 is TGTGCCAGCAGCCAAGATCTAGGGGGATTGGATTCACCCCTCCACTTT.

This rearrangement joins TRBV28 to TRBJ1-5; unclear D gene. This CDR3 has 12 amino acids. Trimming removed 2 bases from V and 6 bases from J, with 5 bases in between. Germline V gene data show CDR1 as MDHEN and CDR2 as SYDVKM. The CDR3 here is CASSLGPQPQHF. For the CDR3, the DNA is TGTGCCAGCAGTTTAGGGCCTCAGCCCCAGCATTTT.

A few counts support this clone. The J gene is TRBJ1-3, the V gene TRBV5-1; D ambiguous. The CDR3 has 16 amino acids. Trimming pared 0 bases from V and 0 bases from J, leaving 10 bases between. Germline V gives CDR1 SGHRS, CDR2 YFSETQ. The CDR3 DNA reads as TGCGCCAGCAGCTTGGCCACGGGTTACTCTGGAAACACCATATATTTT. It encodes CASSLATGYSGNTIYF.

V usage is TRBV18 and J usage is TRBJ2-7; D is uncertain. Germline V lookup: CDR1 KGHSH, CDR2 LQKENI. Trimming pared 6 bases from V and 2 bases from J, leaving 17 bases between. This CDR3 spans 15 amino acids. This CDR3 reads CASSRDTLAPYEQYF. The DNA of the CDR3 is TGTGCCAGCTCCCGCGACACCCTCGCCCCCTACGAGCAGTACTTC.

The chain couples TRBV28 to TRBJ2-2, with D hard to call. The CDR3 is 15 residues long. From germline, CDR1 is MDHEN and CDR2 SYDVKM. Trimming left V 6 bases short and J 3 bases short, with 14 bases between. CDR3 loop: CASRLPHSHTGELFF. The CDR3 region has the DNA TGTGCCAGCAGACTGCCCCACAGTCACACCGGGGAGCTGTTTTTT.

The chain couples TRBV7-8 to TRBJ2-1; TRBD2 aligns across 14 bases. CDR3 size: 17 residues. Trimming removed 5 bases from V and 7 bases from J; junction bases left unmatched: 10. From germline, CDR1 is SGHVS and CDR2 FQNEAQ. CDR3 bases: TGTGCCAGCAGCCGACTAGCGGGAGGGTTAATAGGAAATGAGCAGTTCTTC. Protein sequence: CASSRLAGGLIGNEQFF.

This clone was picked up a small number of times. The J gene is TRBJ2-3, the V gene TRBV27; the D is unclear. Trimming took 3 bases from V and 3 from J, leaving 10 bases between them. Germline CDR1 is MNHEY and CDR2 is SMNVEV (reference sequence). This CDR3 comprises 14 residues. CDR3 residues: CASSFNYGTDTQYF. Here the CDR3 DNA reads TGTGCCAGCAGTTTTAATTACGGAACAGATACGCAGTATTTT.

This rearrangement joins TRBV5-6 to TRBJ1-4; possibly TRBD1 for D (6 bases). The V end lost 4 bases, the J end lost 0 bases, and 16 bases lay between the germline ends. The CDR3 is made up of 17 amino acids. Germline V lookup: CDR1 SGHDT, CDR2 YYEEEE. CDR3 DNA sequence: TGTGCCAGCAGCCCGGGGGCAGGAATTGCAACTAATGAAAAACTGTTTTTT. This sequence encodes CASSPGAGIATNEKLFF.

This chain joins TRBV27 and TRBJ1-6; a possible D gene is TRBD1 (6 bases). Germline values: CDR1 MNHEY, CDR2 SMNVEV (reference sequence). The CDR3 is 15 residues long. V dropped 6 bases and J dropped 5 bases, with 14 bases sitting between them. CDR3 sequence: CASSMRGGDNSPLHF. The DNA of the CDR3 is TGTGCCAGCAGCATGCGAGGGGGAGATAATTCACCCCTCCACTTT.

This clone came up a few times. In DNA, the CDR3 is TGTGCCAGCAGACGGTCTGCCGGGACAGGGAATAATTCACCCCTCCACTTT. Translated: CASRRSAGTGNNSPLHF. This chain links TRBV2 with TRBJ1-6; TRBD1 matches at 9 bases. The J segment lost 5 bases and the V segment lost 6 bases, leaving 11 bases of the junction unmatched. The CDR3 has 17 residues. Germline V gene lookup returns CDR1 SNHLY and CDR2 FYNNEI. Using reference TRBV2 and TRBJ1-6 for the parts outside the CDR3, the full variable domain is EPEVTQTPSHQVTQMGQEVILRCVPISNHLYFYWYRQILGQKVEFLVSFYNNEISEKSEIFDDQFSVERPDGSNFTLKIRSTKLEDSAMYFCASRRSAGTGNNSPLHFGNGTRLTVT.

V usage is TRBV7-8 and J usage is TRBJ1-1; D uncertain. Germline V gives CDR1 SGHVS, CDR2 FQNEAQ. V lost 4 bases and J lost 3, with 12 bases in between. This CDR3 contains 14 residues. CDR3 coding DNA: TGTGCCAGCAGCTCGAATCGGGTCTACACTGAAGCTTTCTTT. Translation gives CASSSNRVYTEAFF.

The table lists this clone with a few counts. The chain has TRBV4-2 and TRBJ2-1; D perhaps matches TRBD2 (7 bases). The CDR3 length is 14 residues. Trimming pared 3 bases from V and 9 bases from J, leaving 15 bases between. Looked up from germline, CDR1 is LGHNA and CDR2 is YNFKEQ. CDR3 coding DNA: TGTGCCAGCAGCCAGGGGGGGCAGGGTACTGAGCAGTTCTTC. Translation: CASSQGGQGTEQFF.

The chain couples TRBV19 to TRBJ2-4; TRBD1 aligns across 11 bases. Germline lookup yields CDR1 LNHDA and CDR2 SQIVND (reference sequence). CDR3 length: 16 amino acids. Germline trimming cut 5 bases from V and 1 base from J; bases unmatched to any gene: 4. CDR3 region: CASSFGQGAAKNIQYF. The CDR3 DNA reads TGTGCCAGTAGTTTCGGACAGGGGGCTGCCAAAAACATTCAGTACTTC.

This clone was picked up one time. The chain recombines TRBV5-8 with TRBJ1-3; D gene uncertain. The CDR3 is 13 residues long. V lost 2 bases and J 1 base, leaving 4 bases between the germline ends. Germline V lookup: CDR1 SGHTS, CDR2 YDEGEE. The CDR3 DNA is TGTGCCAGCAGCTTCAGATCTGGAAACACCATATATTTT. Translation: CASSFRSGNTIYF.

The chain links TRBV5-4 to TRBJ1-2, with TRBD1 identical over 9 bases. CDR1 is SGHNT and CDR2 is YYREEE in the germline V gene (reference sequence). Germline trimming cut 4 bases from V and 5 bases from J; bases unmatched to any gene: 6. The CDR3 runs 14 residues. The CDR3 coding sequence is TGTGCCAGCAGCCGGGACAGGGAGGGGTATGGCTACACCTTC. It encodes CASSRDREGYGYTF.

This clone occurred a few times. This chain connects TRBV6-5 to TRBJ1-2; 11 positions agree with TRBD1. CDR3 length: 16 residues. Trimming removed 4 bases from V and 5 bases from J; junction bases left unmatched: 9. The germline CDR1 and CDR2 sequences are MNHEY and SVGAGI. The CDR3 protein is CASSSIRTGGGYGYTF. In DNA form, the CDR3 reads TGTGCCAGCAGTTCAATCCGGACAGGGGGCGGTTATGGCTACACCTTC.